A selection of T cell receptor beta chains follows, all from one sample in a study of T cells in Graves' hyperthyroidism and ophthalmopathy. TCRdb independently ran MiXCR on the multiplex PCR reads; one entry per CDR3 protein. The table records a few hundred thousand distinct CDR3 sequences, roughly 13% of them present only once. The sample was blood. These receptors were obtained from a young woman with Graves' hyperthyroidism. Each CDR3 is given with its conserved first and last residue. A D gene is named only where the DNA matches it firmly. Clone size appears in some rows only: once, few, many, or a class for an expanded clone.

CDR3aa	CDR3nt	d_gene	abundance	j_gene	v_gene
CASRNRGWDQPQHF	TGTGCCAGCAGGAACAGGGGTTGGGATCAGCCCCAGCATTTT	TRBD1	many	TRBJ1-5	TRBV6-1
CASRIVGGPQHF	TGCGCCAGCAGAATAGTCGGCGGGCCCCAGCATTTT	.	few	TRBJ1-5	TRBV4-1
CASSQTGRNEQFF	TGTGCCAGCAGCCAGACGGGCCGGAATGAGCAGTTCTTC	.	many	TRBJ2-1	TRBV4-2
CASSPPTNPHGNQPQHF	TGTGCCAGTAGTCCCCCGACAAACCCACACGGGAATCAGCCCCAGCATTTT	.	.	TRBJ1-5	TRBV19
CASSYEGGRGYYGYTF	TGTGCCAGCAGTTACGAGGGGGGACGGGGGTACTATGGCTACACCTTC	.	many	TRBJ1-2	TRBV6-5
CASSPSGETYEQYF	TGTGCCAGCAGTCCTAGCGGAGAGACCTACGAGCAGTACTTC	TRBD2	many	TRBJ2-7	TRBV28
CSARGGGTETQYF	TGCAGTGCTAGGGGAGGGGGGACGGAGACCCAGTACTTC	.	many	TRBJ2-5	TRBV20-1
CSTALLGGGRYEQFF	TGCAGTACCGCCCTACTTGGCGGAGGGCGTTATGAGCAGTTCTTC	.	many	TRBJ2-1	TRBV20-1
CASSLRQGPNSPLHF	TGTGCCAGCAGCCTCCGGCAGGGCCCGAATTCACCCCTCCACTTT	.	few	TRBJ1-6	TRBV3-1
CAWSHRGAEAFF	TGTGCCTGGAGCCACAGGGGCGCTGAAGCTTTCTTT	TRBD1	.	TRBJ1-1	TRBV30
CASSFSAGWDSPLHF	TGTGCCAGCAGTTTTTCAGCAGGTTGGGATTCACCCCTCCACTTT	.	many	TRBJ1-6	TRBV12-3/TRBV12-4
CASSLALASGGASNEQFF	TGTGCCAGCAGCTTAGCGCTGGCTAGCGGGGGGGCTAGCAATGAGCAGTTCTTC	TRBD2	few	TRBJ2-1	TRBV7-9
CAIRGLAEQDSGDTQYF	TGTGCCATCAGGGGACTAGCGGAGCAGGATAGCGGGGATACGCAGTATTTT	TRBD2	many	TRBJ2-3	TRBV10-3
CAIRDSGRLDTQYF	TGTGCCATCAGGGATAGCGGGAGGCTCGATACGCAGTATTTT	TRBD2	few	TRBJ2-3	TRBV10-3
CASKQLGYEQYF	TGCGCCAGCAAGCAGCTTGGATACGAGCAGTACTTC	.	many	TRBJ2-7	TRBV5-1
CAIRDPKRGITDTQYF	TGTGCCATCAGGGACCCAAAGCGGGGGATCACAGATACGCAGTATTTT	TRBD2	few	TRBJ2-3	TRBV10-3
CASSTDRGGNQPQHF	TGTGCCAGCAGTACAGACAGGGGCGGCAATCAGCCCCAGCATTTT	TRBD1	many	TRBJ1-5	TRBV28
CSAFSRNEKLFF	TGCAGTGCATTTTCGAGAAATGAAAAACTGTTTTTT	.	many	TRBJ1-4	TRBV20-1
CAINGRAAETQYF	TGTGCCATCAATGGCCGGGCGGCGGAGACCCAGTACTTC	.	many	TRBJ2-5	TRBV10-3
CASSLTVMSSYNEQFF	TGTGCCAGCAGTCTAACAGTAATGAGCTCCTACAATGAGCAGTTCTTC	.	many	TRBJ2-1	TRBV28
CASSYGPFGTGNTIYF	TGTGCCAGCAGCTATGGACCCTTTGGAACGGGAAACACCATATATTTT	.	few	TRBJ1-3	TRBV5-6
CASSSAGQGGEEQYF	TGTGCCAGCAGTTCAGCGGGACAGGGTGGAGAAGAGCAGTACTTC	TRBD1	many	TRBJ2-7	TRBV28
CSAWGREAYNEQFF	TGCAGTGCATGGGGGAGGGAGGCTTACAATGAGCAGTTCTTC	TRBD2	many	TRBJ2-1	TRBV20-1
CASSQDGGQYEQYF	TGTGCCAGCAGCCAAGACGGGGGACAGTACGAGCAGTACTTC	.	many	TRBJ2-7	TRBV3-1
CASSLVYKVISSPLHF	TGTGCCAGCAGCTTAGTATACAAGGTCATCAGTTCACCCCTCCACTTT	.	many	TRBJ1-6	TRBV7-9
CASSLIAGEAYEQYF	TGTGCCAGCAGCTTAATAGCGGGAGAAGCCTACGAGCAGTACTTC	TRBD2	many	TRBJ2-7	TRBV7-3
CSAAFQGSYEQYF	TGCAGTGCTGCGTTCCAAGGAAGCTACGAGCAGTACTTC	.	many	TRBJ2-7	TRBV20-1
CATKSVAGAEEQYF	TGTGCCACGAAGAGCGTGGCGGGGGCGGAAGAGCAGTACTTC	.	.	TRBJ2-7	TRBV15
CAISGRTGEGETQYF	TGTGCCATCAGTGGGCGGACAGGGGAGGGAGAGACCCAGTACTTC	TRBD1	many	TRBJ2-5	TRBV10-3
CASRWMEMNTEAFF	TGTGCCAGCAGATGGATGGAGATGAACACTGAAGCTTTCTTT	.	many	TRBJ1-1	TRBV6-1
CASSQPGTGNQPQHF	TGTGCCAGCAGCCAGCCCGGGACAGGGAATCAGCCCCAGCATTTT	TRBD1	many	TRBJ1-5	TRBV6-1
CASSFPAGQPQHF	TGTGCCAGCAGCTTTCCAGCGGGTCAGCCCCAGCATTTT	.	few	TRBJ1-5	TRBV5-8
CASNYPGGPGEQYF	TGTGCCAGCAATTATCCCGGGGGGCCGGGCGAGCAGTACTTC	.	many	TRBJ2-7	TRBV12-3/TRBV12-4
CSAPPPGGGTGADTQYF	TGCAGTGCCCCCCCACCGGGAGGTGGGACTGGGGCAGATACGCAGTATTTT	TRBD2	.	TRBJ2-3	TRBV20-1
CASSPGGNEKLFF	TGTGCCAGTAGTCCGGGAGGGAATGAAAAACTGTTTTTT	.	.	TRBJ1-4	TRBV19
CASSYTDSAWYF	TGTGCCAGCAGTTACACAGACAGTGCCTGGTACTTC	.	few	TRBJ2-5	TRBV6-5
CASTLPGLAGLDTTDTQYF	TGTGCCAGCACCTTACCGGGACTAGCGGGATTAGACACCACAGATACGCAGTATTTT	TRBD2	many	TRBJ2-3	TRBV28
CASRSSSSYNEQFF	TGCGCCAGCAGGTCCAGTAGCTCCTACAATGAGCAGTTCTTC	.	many	TRBJ2-1	TRBV5-1
CASGQGAVEAFF	TGTGCCAGCGGACAGGGGGCGGTTGAAGCTTTCTTT	TRBD1	many	TRBJ1-1	TRBV6-1
CASSIQQWYGYTF	TGTGCCAGCAGCATTCAACAGTGGTATGGCTACACCTTC	.	once	TRBJ1-2	TRBV11-2
CASSLIGQGYEQYF	TGCGCCAGCAGCTTAATTGGACAGGGCTACGAGCAGTACTTC	TRBD1	.	TRBJ2-7	TRBV5-1
CASSLGESLAKNIQYF	TGTGCCAGCAGTTTAGGGGAGTCTCTAGCCAAAAACATTCAGTACTTC	.	many	TRBJ2-4	TRBV28
CASSLSDRGYYGYTF	TGTGCCAGCAGTTTGTCGGACAGGGGTTACTATGGCTACACCTTC	TRBD1	many	TRBJ1-2	TRBV27
CASSQVSGSGGTQYF	TGTGCCAGCAGCCAAGTTAGCGGTTCAGGGGGTACGCAGTATTTT	.	many	TRBJ2-3	TRBV3-1
CASSRGQGEAFF	TGTGCCAGCAGCAGGGGACAGGGTGAAGCTTTCTTT	TRBD1	many	TRBJ1-1	TRBV7-8
CASSYDTEAFF	TGCGCCAGCAGCTATGACACTGAAGCTTTCTTT	.	.	TRBJ1-1	TRBV5-1
CASSLGPYEQFF	TGTGCCAGCAGCTTGGGTCCGTATGAGCAGTTCTTC	.	many	TRBJ2-1	TRBV9
CASSEGTGWMTEAFF	TGTGCCAGCAGCGAGGGGACAGGGTGGATGACTGAAGCTTTCTTT	TRBD1	many	TRBJ1-1	TRBV9
CASSLKGLATDTQYF	TGTGCCAGCAGTTTGAAGGGACTAGCTACAGATACGCAGTATTTT	TRBD2	many	TRBJ2-3	TRBV27
CASSPVGGSTYEQYF	TGTGCCAGTAGCCCGGTCGGGGGAAGCACCTACGAGCAGTACTTC	.	.	TRBJ2-7	TRBV19
CASSFDRITGELFF	TGTGCCAGCAGTTTCGACAGAATCACCGGGGAGCTGTTTTTT	.	.	TRBJ2-2	TRBV28
CASSSARRGNTEAFF	TGTGCCAGCAGCTCGGCCCGAAGGGGGAACACTGAAGCTTTCTTT	.	many	TRBJ1-1	TRBV28
CSAGTAQETQYF	TGCAGTGCGGGGACAGCGCAAGAGACCCAGTACTTC	TRBD1	many	TRBJ2-5	TRBV20-1
CASSYSAGVGETQYF	TGTGCCAGCAGTTACTCGGCAGGGGTCGGGGAGACCCAGTACTTC	.	.	TRBJ2-5	TRBV6-6